Presented here are 14 T cell receptor beta chains from one specimen sequenced in a study of Ad26.COV2.S vaccination and SARS-CoV-2 variants. The protocol was immunoSEQ multiplex PCR, while the TCRdb copy is restricted to in-frame clones and leaves out a portion. The table lists about 680,000 clones, 80% to 90% of them singletons. Described treatment: some 20 received Ad26.COV2.S at low or high dose, single or two shots; five or six received placebo; per-sample allocation not given. Following the first vaccine or placebo injection, samples were taken on day 63. The sample in question was peripheral blood, obtained in a trial of Ad26.COV2.S vaccine versus placebo. These receptors all come from a person between 18 and 59 years old who received the Ad26.COV2.S COVID-19 vaccine or a placebo.

The chain employs TRBV19 and TRBJ1-5; 8 bases map to TRBD1. This CDR3 comprises 13 residues. V was pared by 9 bases and J by 4 bases, with 5 bases of the junction left unmatched. Germline CDR1 is LNHDA and CDR2 is SQIVND (reference sequence). CDR3 loop: CASRQGPNQPQHF. The CDR3 DNA follows: TGTGCCAGCAGACAGGGGCCAAATCAGCCCCAGCATTTT.

The chain employs TRBV4-3 and TRBJ1-1; D gene uncertain. CDR1 is LGHNA, CDR2 YSLEER, per germline. Trimming removed 3 bases from V and 5 bases from J, with 13 bases in between. The length of the CDR3 is 14 residues. The CDR3 is CASSHTAPGTEAFF. As DNA, the CDR3 is TGCGCCAGCAGCCATACGGCCCCGGGGACTGAAGCTTTCTTT.

This rearrangement joins TRBV30 to TRBJ2-5, with 8 bases lining up with TRBD1. J lost 4 bases, V lost 5 bases, and 3 bases had no gene match. Germline CDR1 is GTSNPN and CDR2 is SVGIG (reference sequence). CDR3 length: 12 residues. DNA for the CDR3: TGTGCCTGGGATGGGACAGGAGAGACCCAGTACTTC. The encoded protein is CAWDGTGETQYF.

The chain couples TRBV30 to TRBJ2-7; 7 nucleotides align to TRBD1. J gave up 1 base and V 0 bases, and 9 bases lay outside the gene matches. The germline gives CDR1 GTSNPN, CDR2 SVGIG (reference sequence). The CDR3 runs to 16 residues. This CDR3 reads CAWSVSGTALSYEQYF. The CDR3 nucleotides are TGTGCCTGGAGTGTATCGGGGACAGCCCTATCCTACGAGCAGTACTTC.

Notes on this clone: This same CDR3 is encoded by further DNA sequences in the sample. This rearrangement joins TRBV5-1 to TRBJ2-3; the D gene is possibly TRBD2 (6 bases). Deletions cut 0 bases from V and 1 base from J, with 9 bases between. CDR3 size: 15 residues. CDR1 is SGHRS and CDR2 is YFSETQ in the germline V gene. The CDR3 reads CASSLALAGTDTQYF. CDR3 in DNA: TGCGCCAGCAGCTTGGCACTAGCTGGCACAGATACGCAGTATTTT.

With respect to this clone: The same CDR3 arises from other DNA sequences in this sample as well. The gene calls are TRBV5-4 and TRBJ2-5; D perhaps matches TRBD2 (6 bases). CDR1 and CDR2 from the germline V gene are SGHNT and YYREEE (reference sequence). The ends were cut back, 0 bases at V and 5 bases at J, with 8 bases in the middle. The CDR3 is made up of 13 amino acids. The DNA for the CDR3 is TGTGCCAGCAGCTTGGCTGGAGGGGAGACCCAGTACTTC. Its translation: CASSLAGGETQYF.

The J gene is TRBJ2-2, the V gene TRBV10-2; TRBD2 aligns across 9 bases. The CDR3 extends over 14 amino acids. From germline, CDR1 is WSHSY and CDR2 SAAADI. V lost 8 bases and J lost 5; bases outside the gene matches: 6. The CDR3 DNA follows: TGCGCCAGCCGAGCGGGAGGCGGTACCGGGGAGCTGTTTTTT. Protein: CASRAGGGTGELFF.

The rearrangement joins TRBV7-2 to TRBJ2-3, with 7 bases that match TRBD1. This CDR3 comprises 15 residues. Losses at the gene ends were 4 bases for V and 0 bases for J; bases not matched to a gene: 4. CDR1 and CDR2 (germline): SGHTA, FQGNSA. The CDR3 reads CASSSDRSSTDTQYF. CDR3 DNA: TGTGCCAGCAGCTCGGACAGGTCTAGCACAGATACGCAGTATTTT. Looking up the rest from reference TRBV7-2 and TRBJ2-3 gives the full variable domain: GAGVSQSPSNKVTEKGKDVELRCDPISGHTALYWYRQSLGQGLEFLIYFQGNSAPDKSGLPSDRFSAERTGGSVSTLTIQRTQQEDSAVYLCASSSDRSSTDTQYFGPGTRLTVL.

This chain joins TRBV30 and TRBJ1-4; 12 bases agree with TRBD1. The CDR3 length is 13 residues. V lost 4 bases, J lost 13 bases, and 7 bases stayed unmatched. Germline V CDR1 and CDR2: GTSNPN, SVGIG (reference sequence). CDR3 sequence reads: CAWKGQGAGGLFF. In DNA form, the CDR3 reads TGTGCCTGGAAGGGACAGGGGGCTGGAGGACTGTTTTTT. Variable domain in full (rest from reference TRBV30 and TRBJ1-4): SQTIHQWPATLVQPVGSPLSLECTVEGTSNPNLYWYRQAAGRGLQLLFYSVGIGQISSEVPQNLSASRPQDRQFILSSKKLLLSDSGFYLCAWKGQGAGGLFFGSGTQLSVL.

This clone appeared a few times. This chain uses TRBV29-1 with TRBJ2-5; 8 nucleotides match TRBD2. This CDR3 region has 14 residues. CDR1 and CDR2 (germline): SQVTM, ANQGSEA. V gave up 6 bases and J gave up 5 bases; unmatched junction bases: 11. For the CDR3, the DNA is TGCAGCGTGACCGGGGGGGGGCCGTTGGAGACCCAGTACTTC. Residues: CSVTGGGPLETQYF.

This rearrangement joins TRBV7-9 to TRBJ2-7; tentatively, D is TRBD1 (5 bases). Germline lookup yields CDR1 SEHNR and CDR2 FQNEAQ (reference sequence). This CDR3 is built from 14 residues. Trimming stripped 5 bases from V and 6 bases from J, with 17 bases between. Written as DNA, the CDR3 is TGTGCCAGCAGCGCCGATAGGGTAAGGGGCGAGCAGTACTTC. As protein: CASSADRVRGEQYF.

This clone was detected once. The genes are TRBV27 and TRBJ1-4; the D gene is possibly TRBD1 (6 bases). The V gene lost 4 bases and the J gene lost 3 bases, with 12 bases spanning the gap. CDR3 length: 15 amino acids. Germline values: CDR1 MNHEY, CDR2 SMNVEV (reference sequence). The CDR3 nucleotides read TGTGCCAGCAGTTCAGGGGACGGCTCTAATGAAAAACTGTTTTTT. This codes for CASSSGDGSNEKLFF. Filled out from reference TRBV27 and TRBJ1-4, the complete variable domain reads EAQVTQNPRYLITVTGKKLTVTCSQNMNHEYMSWYRQDPGLGLRQIYYSMNVEVTDKGDVPEGYKVSRKEKRNFPLILESPSPNQTSLYFCASSSGDGSNEKLFFGSGTQLSVL.

V usage is TRBV6-5 and J usage is TRBJ2-7; tentative D call: TRBD1 (6 bases). The CDR3 is made up of 13 amino acids. The germline V and J ends were trimmed by 7 bases and 0 bases, with 10 bases remaining between them. The germline CDR1 and CDR2 sequences are MNHEY and SVGAGI. The DNA for the CDR3 is TGTGCCAGCACACAGGGACCCTCCTACGAGCAGTACTTC. Amino acids: CASTQGPSYEQYF.

The chain combines TRBV5-8 with TRBJ2-1; no definite D call. Per germline, CDR1 SGHTS and CDR2 YDEGEE. Trimming pared 2 bases from V and 5 bases from J, leaving 5 bases between. The CDR3 covers 12 residues. This CDR3 is CASSFLHNEQFF. In nucleotides, the CDR3 is TGTGCCAGCAGCTTTCTACACAATGAGCAGTTCTTC.